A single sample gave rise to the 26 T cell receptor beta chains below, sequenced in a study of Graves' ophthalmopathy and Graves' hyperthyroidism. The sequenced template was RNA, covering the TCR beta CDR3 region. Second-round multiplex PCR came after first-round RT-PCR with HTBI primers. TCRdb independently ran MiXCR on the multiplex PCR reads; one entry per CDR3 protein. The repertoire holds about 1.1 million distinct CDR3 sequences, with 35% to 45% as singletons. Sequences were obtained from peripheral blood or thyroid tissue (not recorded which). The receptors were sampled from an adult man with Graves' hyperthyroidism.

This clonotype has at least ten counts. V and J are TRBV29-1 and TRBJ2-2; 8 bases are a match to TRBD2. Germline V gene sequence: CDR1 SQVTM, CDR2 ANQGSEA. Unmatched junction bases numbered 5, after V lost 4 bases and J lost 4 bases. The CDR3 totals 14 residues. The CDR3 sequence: CSVGLALTTGELFF. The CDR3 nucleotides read TGCAGCGTTGGACTAGCGCTTACCACCGGGGAGCTGTTTTTT.

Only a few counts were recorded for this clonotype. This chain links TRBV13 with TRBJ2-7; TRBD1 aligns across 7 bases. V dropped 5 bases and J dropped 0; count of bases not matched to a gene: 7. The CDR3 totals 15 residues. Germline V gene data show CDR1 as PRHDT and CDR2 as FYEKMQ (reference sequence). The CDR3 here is CASSPQGMISYEQYF. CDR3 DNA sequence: TGTGCCAGCAGCCCACAGGGGATGATCTCCTACGAGCAGTACTTC.

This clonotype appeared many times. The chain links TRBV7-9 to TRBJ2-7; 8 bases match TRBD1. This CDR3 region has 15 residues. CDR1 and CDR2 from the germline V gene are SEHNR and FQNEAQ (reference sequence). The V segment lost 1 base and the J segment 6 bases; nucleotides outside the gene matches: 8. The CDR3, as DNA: TGTGCCAGCAGCTTAGACGAGCTCACAGGGGGCGAGCAGTACTTC. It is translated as CASSLDELTGGEQYF.

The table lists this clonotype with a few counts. CDR3 sequence: CATLNPSLGGYTF. The CDR3 DNA reads as TGTGCCACTTTGAATCCTAGTCTAGGGGGCTACACCTTC. This chain connects TRBV12-3 or TRBV12-4 to TRBJ1-2; D ambiguous. Deletions cut 10 bases from V and 8 bases from J, with 20 bases between. The length of the CDR3 is 13 residues.

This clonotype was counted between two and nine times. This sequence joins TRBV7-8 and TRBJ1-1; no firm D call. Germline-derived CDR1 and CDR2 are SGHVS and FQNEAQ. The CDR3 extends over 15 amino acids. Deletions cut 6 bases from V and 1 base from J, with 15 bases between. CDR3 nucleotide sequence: TGTGCCAGCAGTTCCCCGGGGAGCCGGAACACTGAAGCTTTCTTT. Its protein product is CASSSPGSRNTEAFF. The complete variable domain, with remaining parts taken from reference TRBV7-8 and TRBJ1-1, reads GAGVSQSPRYKVAKRGQDVALRCDPISGHVSLFWYQQALGQGPEFLTYFQNEAQLDKSGLPSDRFFAERPEGSVSTLKIQRTQQEDSAVYLCASSSPGSRNTEAFFGQGTRLTVV.

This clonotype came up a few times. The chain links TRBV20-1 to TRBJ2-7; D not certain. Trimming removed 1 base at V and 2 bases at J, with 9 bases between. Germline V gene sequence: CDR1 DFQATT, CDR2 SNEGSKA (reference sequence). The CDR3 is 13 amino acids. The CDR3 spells CSARVLDTYEQYF. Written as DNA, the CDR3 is TGCAGTGCTAGAGTTTTAGACACCTACGAGCAGTACTTC.

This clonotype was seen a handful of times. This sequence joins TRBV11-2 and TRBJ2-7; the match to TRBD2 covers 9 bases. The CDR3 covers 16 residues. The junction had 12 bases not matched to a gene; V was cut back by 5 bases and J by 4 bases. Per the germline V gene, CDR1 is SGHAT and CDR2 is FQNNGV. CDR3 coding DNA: TGTGCCAGCAGCACCACCCGGGGTAGCGGGAGTTACGAGCAGTACTTC. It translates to CASSTTRGSGSYEQYF.

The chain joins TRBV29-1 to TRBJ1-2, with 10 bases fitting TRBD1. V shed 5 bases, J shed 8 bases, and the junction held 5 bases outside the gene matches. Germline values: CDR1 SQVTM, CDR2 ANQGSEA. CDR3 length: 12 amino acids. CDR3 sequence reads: CSVQTGGGGYTF. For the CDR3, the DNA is TGCAGCGTTCAGACAGGGGGCGGAGGCTACACCTTC.

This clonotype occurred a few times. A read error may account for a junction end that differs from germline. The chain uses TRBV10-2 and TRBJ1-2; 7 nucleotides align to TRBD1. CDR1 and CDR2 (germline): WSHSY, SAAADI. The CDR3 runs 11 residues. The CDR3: CASSEPPGQTF. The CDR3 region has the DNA TGCGCCAGCAGTGAGCCCCCGGGACAGACTTTC.

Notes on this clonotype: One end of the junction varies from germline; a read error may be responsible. The CDR3 DNA follows: TGTGCCAGCAGTGACACGATAGGGGGTTTTGGTCAGCCCCAGCATTTT. This gives the protein CASSDTIGGFGQPQHF. The rearrangement links TRBV10-3 to TRBJ1-5; maybe TRBD1 (6 bases). The germline CDR1 and CDR2 sequences are ENHRY and SYGVKD. The CDR3 totals 16 residues.

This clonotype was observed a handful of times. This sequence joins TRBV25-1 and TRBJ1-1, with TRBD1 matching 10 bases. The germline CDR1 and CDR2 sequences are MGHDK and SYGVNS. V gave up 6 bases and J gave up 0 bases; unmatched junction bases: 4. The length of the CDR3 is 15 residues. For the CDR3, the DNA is TGTGCCAGCAGGCAGACAGGGGGCTTGAACACTGAAGCTTTCTTT. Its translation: CASRQTGGLNTEAFF.

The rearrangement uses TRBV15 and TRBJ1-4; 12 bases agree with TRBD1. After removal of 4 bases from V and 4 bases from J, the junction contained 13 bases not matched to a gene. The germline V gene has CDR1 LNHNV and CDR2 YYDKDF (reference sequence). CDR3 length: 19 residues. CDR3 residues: CATSITGGGQGARNEKLFF. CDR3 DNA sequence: TGTGCCACCAGCATTACCGGCGGGGGACAGGGGGCACGTAATGAAAAACTGTTTTTT.

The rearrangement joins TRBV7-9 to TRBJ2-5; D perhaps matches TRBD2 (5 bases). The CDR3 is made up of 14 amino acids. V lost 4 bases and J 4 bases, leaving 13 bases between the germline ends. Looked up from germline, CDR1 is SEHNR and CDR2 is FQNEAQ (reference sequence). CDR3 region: CASSSKRRSETQYF. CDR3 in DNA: TGTGCCAGCAGCTCTAAACGGAGGTCAGAGACCCAGTACTTC.

In DNA form, the CDR3 reads TGTGCCAGCAGCCAGCAGGGGGAAGAAAAACTGTTTTTT. Translated: CASSQQGEEKLFF. This chain links TRBV3-1 with TRBJ1-4, with 7 bases that match TRBD1. This CDR3 is 13 amino acids long. Trimming took 3 bases from V and 8 from J; bases not matched to a gene: 3. Germline CDR1 is LGHDT and CDR2 is YNNKEL (reference sequence).

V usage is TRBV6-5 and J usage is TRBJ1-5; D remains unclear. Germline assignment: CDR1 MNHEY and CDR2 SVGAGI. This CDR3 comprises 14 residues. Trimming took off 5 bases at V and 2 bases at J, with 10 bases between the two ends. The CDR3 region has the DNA TGTGCCAGCAGTCAATCGAATGGCAATCAGCCCCAGCATTTT. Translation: CASSQSNGNQPQHF.

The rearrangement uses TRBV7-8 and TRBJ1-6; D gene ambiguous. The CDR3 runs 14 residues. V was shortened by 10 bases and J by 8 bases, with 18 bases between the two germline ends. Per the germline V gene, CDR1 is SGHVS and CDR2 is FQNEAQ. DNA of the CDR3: TGTGCCACCAGTGATTCCCGGGAGGATTCACCCCTCCACTTT. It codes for CATSDSREDSPLHF.

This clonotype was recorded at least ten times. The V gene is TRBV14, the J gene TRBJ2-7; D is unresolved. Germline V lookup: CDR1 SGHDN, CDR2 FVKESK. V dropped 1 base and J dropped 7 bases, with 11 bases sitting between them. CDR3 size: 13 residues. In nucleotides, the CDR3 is TGTGCCAGCAGCCAAGTGCGGCAGAGGGAGCAGTACTTC. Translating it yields CASSQVRQREQYF.

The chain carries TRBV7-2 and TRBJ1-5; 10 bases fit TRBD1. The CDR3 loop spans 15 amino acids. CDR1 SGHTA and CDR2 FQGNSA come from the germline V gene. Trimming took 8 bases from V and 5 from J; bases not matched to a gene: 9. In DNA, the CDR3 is TGTGCCAGCGGCTCGACAGGGGGCTATTATCAGCCCCAGCATTTT. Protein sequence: CASGSTGGYYQPQHF.

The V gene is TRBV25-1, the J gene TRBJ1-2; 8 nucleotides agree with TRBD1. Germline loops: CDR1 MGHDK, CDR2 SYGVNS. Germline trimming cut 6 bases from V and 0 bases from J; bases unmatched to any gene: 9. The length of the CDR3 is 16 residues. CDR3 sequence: CASSFGTGVTNYGYTF. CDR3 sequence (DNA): TGTGCCAGCAGCTTCGGGACAGGAGTCACTAACTATGGCTACACCTTC.

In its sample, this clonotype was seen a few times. This CDR3 is CSVEEGLGTEAFF. In nucleotides, the CDR3 is TGCAGCGTTGAGGAGGGATTGGGTACTGAAGCTTTCTTT. The rearrangement links TRBV29-1 to TRBJ1-1; D is unresolved. CDR1 is SQVTM, CDR2 ANQGSEA, per germline. The length of the CDR3 is 13 residues. Deletions cut 3 bases from V and 5 bases from J, with 13 bases between.

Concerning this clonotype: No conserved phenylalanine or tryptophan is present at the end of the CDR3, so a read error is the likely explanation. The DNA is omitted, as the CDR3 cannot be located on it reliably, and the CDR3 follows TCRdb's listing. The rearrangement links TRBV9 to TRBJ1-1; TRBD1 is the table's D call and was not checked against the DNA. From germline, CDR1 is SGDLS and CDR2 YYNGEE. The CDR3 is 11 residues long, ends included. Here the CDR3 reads CASSVQGSASY.

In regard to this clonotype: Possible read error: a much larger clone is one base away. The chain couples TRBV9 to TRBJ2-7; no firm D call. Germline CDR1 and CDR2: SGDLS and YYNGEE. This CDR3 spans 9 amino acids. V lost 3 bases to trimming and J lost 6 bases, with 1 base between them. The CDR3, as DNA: TGTGCCAGCAGCGGCGAGCAGTACTTC. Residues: CASSGEQYF.

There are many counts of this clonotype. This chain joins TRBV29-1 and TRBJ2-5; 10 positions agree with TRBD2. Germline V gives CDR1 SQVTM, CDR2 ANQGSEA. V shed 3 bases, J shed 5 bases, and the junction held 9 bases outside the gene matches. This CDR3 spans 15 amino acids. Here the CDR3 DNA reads TGCAGCGTTGAGAGGGCTAGCGGGAGTTTGGAGACCCAGTACTTC. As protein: CSVERASGSLETQYF.

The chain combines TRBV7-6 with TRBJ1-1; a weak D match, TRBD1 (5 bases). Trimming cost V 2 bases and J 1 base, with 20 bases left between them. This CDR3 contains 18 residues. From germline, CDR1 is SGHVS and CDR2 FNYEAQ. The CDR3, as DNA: TGTGCCAGCAGCTTATCGTCGGGACCGACATGGCGGAACACTGAAGCTTTCTTT. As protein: CASSLSSGPTWRNTEAFF.

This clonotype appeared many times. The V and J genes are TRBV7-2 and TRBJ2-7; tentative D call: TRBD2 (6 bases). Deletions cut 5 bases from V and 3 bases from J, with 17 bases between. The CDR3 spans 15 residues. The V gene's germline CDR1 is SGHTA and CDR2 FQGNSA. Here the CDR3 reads CASSPHRGLDYEQYF. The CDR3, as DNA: TGTGCCAGCAGCCCCCATAGGGGACTTGACTACGAGCAGTACTTC.

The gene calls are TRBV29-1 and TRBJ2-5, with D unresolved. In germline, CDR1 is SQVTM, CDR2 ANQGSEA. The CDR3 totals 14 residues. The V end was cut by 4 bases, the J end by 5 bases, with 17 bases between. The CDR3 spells CSVVEGNTGETQYF. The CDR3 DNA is TGCAGCGTTGTGGAAGGAAACACCGGGGAGACCCAGTACTTC.